The present TCR beta chain was sequenced within a study of shared clonotypes between healthy human individuals. Data came from immunoSEQ multiplex PCR; TCRdb stores just in-frame clones and leaves some out. Here the sample spans millions of clones, about 95% being singletons. Terminally differentiated effector memory CD45RA+ cells were excluded by CCR7 positive selection of CD45RO-negative cells. This CDR3 spans 16 amino acids. The rearrangement joins TRBV21-1 to TRBJ2-7. TRBV21-1 is annotated as a pseudogene. The sample taken for sequencing was naive CD8+ T cells sorted from blood. The receptor was isolated from a man between 18 and 35 years old in good health. The CDR3 loop reads CASSNNSDTPRYEQYF. CDR3 bases: TGTGCCAGCAGCAACAACAGCGATACACCTAGGTACGAGCAGTACTTC.